This section outlines one TCR beta chain sequence together with its context. Its target is not known. This sample was included in a study of CD8+ T cells in alopecia areata. On the study more broadly: Each of the treated patients was given oral tofacitinib, 5 to 10 mg twice daily, for moderate-to-severe alopecia areata.

After isolation, RNA underwent reverse transcription to generate cDNA as the sequencing template. Some clones are missing from TCRdb's copy, which holds only in-frame ones; the method was immunoSEQ multiplex PCR. Of under 150,000 clones listed, around 63% are singletons. Study-level points and caveats: Expanded CD8+ clones among the top 100, and scalp clonality, were significantly decreased by tofacitinib.

As to treatment: oral pan-JAK inhibitor, 5-10 mg twice daily. This material consisted of CD4+ T cells sorted from blood, taken at week 4, from a patient treated with tofacitinib. The TCR originated in a human donor with alopecia areata.

The CDR3 is CASSTTSGSTDTQYF. CDR3 DNA: TGTGCCAGCAGCACCACTAGCGGGAGTACAGATACGCAGTATTTT. The gene calls are TRBV11-1 and TRBJ2-3; 11 bases fit TRBD2. Germline V gives CDR1 SGHAT, CDR2 FQDESV (reference sequence). J was trimmed by 3 bases and V by 5 bases; bases with no gene match: 4. The CDR3 has 15 amino acids. The full variable domain, rest sourced from reference TRBV11-1 and TRBJ2-3, is EAEVAQSPRYKITEKSQAVAFWCDPISGHATLYWYRQILGQGPELLVQFQDESVVDDSQLPKDRFSAERLKGVDSTLKIQPAELGDSAMYLCASSTTSGSTDTQYFGPGTRLTVL.